This T cell receptor (beta chain) was captured by sequencing in a study of T cells in Graves' hyperthyroidism and ophthalmopathy (dated by TCRdb to the late 2010s). As for the study more broadly: Peripheral blood samples were taken at the time of initial diagnosis, prior to any treatment. TCR V-J signatures able to tell the groups apart were searched for in a discovery cohort of 100 or so patients, of whom over 40 had Graves' ophthalmopathy and about 55 had stable Graves' hyperthyroidism. The paper describes TCR Vbeta CDR3 sequencing of around 140 peripheral blood samples, made up of some 42 ophthalmopathy patients, 70 to 80 hyperthyroidism patients and 17 progressor patients. Prospective prediction of ophthalmopathy was tested in an independent validation cohort of some 19 hyperthyroidism patients and some 17 patients who later progressed to ophthalmopathy. Following sampling, methimazole starting at 30 mg daily was given to hyperthyroidism patients, and high-dose intravenous methylprednisolone was given to ophthalmopathy patients. The study also compared thyroid tissue and blood T-cell repertoires from about 6 Graves' hyperthyroidism patients. The approximately 97 discovery patients were randomly divided into training and test sets at a 7:3 ratio.

A patient counted as having stable Graves' hyperthyroidism if no progression to ophthalmopathy occurred over 18 months of follow-up. The hyperthyroidism patients were between 18 and 65 years old and newly diagnosed, with a disease duration of less than 2 months. Patients with uncontrolled infections, other autoimmune diseases, pregnancy or lactation were excluded. Diagnoses relied on clinical symptoms, serum thyroxine and TRAb, thyroid ultrasound and orbital computed tomography. PBMCs were separated from roughly 9.3 ml of fresh peripheral blood using Ficoll-Paque density gradient centrifugation. Total RNA was extracted with Trizol reagent, and quality was checked on an Agilent 2100 Bioanalyzer. This clonotype was detected many times. Its antigen is still unknown. No quality values exist for individual bases; no much larger clone is one base distant. The study at large found these results: Most expanded thyroid clonotypes (frequency above 0.001) were also detected in blood, a finding suggesting that blood repertoires may reflect thyroid immune responses. During validation, the model predicted progression to ophthalmopathy a median of around 7 months ahead of onset, with roughly 65% sensitivity and 72.22% specificity. Sample size was not statistically predetermined, and investigators were not blinded to group allocation. A model built on a 13 V-J signature distinguished ophthalmopathy from stable hyperthyroidism, reaching 87.88% sensitivity and 81.08% specificity in cross-validation and 80%/75% in testing.

From its cysteine to its phenylalanine, the CDR3 spans 14 amino acids. The DNA shown is the 42-base CDR3, in frame from base 1. Trimmed from V: 4 bases; trimmed from J: 6 bases; junction bases lacking a gene match: 3. CDR1 and CDR2 are drawn from the germline V gene: SGHRS, YFSETQ. The TCR beta CDR3 regions were amplified from the RNA transcripts. A first-round RT-PCR of the TCR CDR3 used the HTBI primer set with the Qiagen OneStep RT-PCR kit. Libraries were constructed in a second round of multiplex PCR, after which size selection and purification were performed. The libraries were sequenced on an Illumina HiSeq2000 using paired-end 100 bp reads. The published analysis was carried out like this. SOAPnuke was used to process the raw data, with reads discarded if the reads contained adapters or uncalled bases, had a mean Phred below 15, or lacked an exact constant-primer or identifier match. High-quality paired reads were merged using COPE v1.2.5, and each unique nucleotide sequence was defined as a clonotype. Clonotypes were aligned to IMGT TRBV, TRBD and TRBJ reference segments using MiTCR v1.1. Only V-J combinations with frequency above 0.0001, covering 99% to 99.2% of repertoires, were analysed. A TCS score was defined as the ratio between F50 (clonal expansion) and ExV (chaos), using BLOSUM62-based TCRdist between CDR3 peptides within each V-J. Welch's t-statistics and random forest reduced 500 to 650 V-J features to 13, which were used in a naive Bayes classifier (R e1071). The public sequencing data were trimmed at Q25 with fastp and processed into clonotypes with MiXCR by TCRdb, which kept only in-frame beta chains. For every CDR3 protein sequence, its rows merge into one entry that carries the most common genes and DNA. It is TCRdb's table, rather than the study itself, that gives the V and J calls and clone size. This sample has around 350,000 distinct CDR3 sequences in its table, and about 20% of those were observed once. Of the sample, about 3.7% falls within the top ten clones.

The sample consisted of blood. Recombination linked TRBV5-1 to TRBJ1-6, and 8 junctional nucleotides match TRBD1. The TCR originated in a woman between 18 and 30 years old with Graves' hyperthyroidism. The CDR3 reads as follows: CASSPGQGNSPLHF. The DNA is TGCGCCAGCAGCCCAGGACAGGGTAATTCACCCCTCCACTTT.